What follows is one TCR beta chain and its context. The data stem from a study of blood T cell repertoires in COVID-19. The length of the CDR3 is 18 residues. Germline-derived CDR1 and CDR2 are SGHDT and YYEEEE. Trimming removed 4 bases from V and 2 bases from J, with 24 bases in between. This table comes from immunoSEQ multiplex PCR, and its TCRdb copy is limited to in-frame clones, with some not included. Of tens of thousands of clones in the sample, 80% to 90% were seen once. This TCR came from a man aged 25 to 45 with acute or convalescent COVID-19. V gene TRBV5-6 combines with J gene TRBJ1-1; D is ambiguous. The sequencing sample was made of peripheral blood. CDR3 nucleotide sequence: TGTGCCAGCAGCCCCCGGCGACTTGTGAATTTGGGTAACACTGAAGCTTTCTTT. Its protein is CASSPRRLVNLGNTEAFF.